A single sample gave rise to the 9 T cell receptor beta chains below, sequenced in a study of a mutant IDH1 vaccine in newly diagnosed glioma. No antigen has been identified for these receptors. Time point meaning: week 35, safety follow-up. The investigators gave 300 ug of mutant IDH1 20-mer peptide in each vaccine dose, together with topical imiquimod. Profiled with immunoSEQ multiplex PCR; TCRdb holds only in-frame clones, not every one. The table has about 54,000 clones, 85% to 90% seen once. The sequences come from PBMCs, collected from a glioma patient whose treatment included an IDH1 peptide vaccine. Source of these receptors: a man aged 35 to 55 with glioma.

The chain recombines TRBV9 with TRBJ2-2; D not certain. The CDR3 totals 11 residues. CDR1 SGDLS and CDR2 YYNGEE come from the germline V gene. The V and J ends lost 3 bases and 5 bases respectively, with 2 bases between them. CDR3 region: CASSETGELFF. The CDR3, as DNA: TGTGCCAGCAGCGAGACCGGGGAGCTGTTTTTT.

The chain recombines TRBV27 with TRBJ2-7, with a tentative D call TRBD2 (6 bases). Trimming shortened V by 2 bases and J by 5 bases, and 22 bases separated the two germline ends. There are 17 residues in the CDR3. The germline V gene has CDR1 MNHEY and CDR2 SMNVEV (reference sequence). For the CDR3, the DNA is TGTGCCAGCAGTTTAAGCCCCCCGGGACTTACAGGTGACGAGCAGTACTTC. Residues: CASSLSPPGLTGDEQYF.

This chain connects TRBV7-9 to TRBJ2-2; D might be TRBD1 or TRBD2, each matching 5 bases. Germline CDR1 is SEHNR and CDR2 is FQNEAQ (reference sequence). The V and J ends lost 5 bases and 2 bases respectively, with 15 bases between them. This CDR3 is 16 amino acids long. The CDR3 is CASSRNRDRNTGELFF. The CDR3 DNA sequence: TGTGCCAGCAGCCGAAACCGGGACCGCAACACCGGGGAGCTGTTTTTT.

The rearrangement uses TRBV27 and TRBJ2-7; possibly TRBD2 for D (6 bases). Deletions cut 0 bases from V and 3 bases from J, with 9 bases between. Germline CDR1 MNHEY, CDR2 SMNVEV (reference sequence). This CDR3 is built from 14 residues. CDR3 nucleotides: TGTGCCAGCAGTTTATCCGGGACTCACTACGAGCAGTACTTC. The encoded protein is CASSLSGTHYEQYF.

The CDR3 sequence is CASSFFPVGPRVGGPQHF. CDR3 nucleotide sequence: TGTGCCAGCAGTTTCTTCCCGGTAGGCCCCAGGGTGGGAGGGCCCCAGCATTTT. This sequence joins TRBV28 and TRBJ1-5; tentatively, D is TRBD1 (5 bases). Per germline, CDR1 MDHEN and CDR2 SYDVKM. V was trimmed by 3 bases and J by 9 bases, leaving 27 bases between them. The CDR3 covers 18 residues.

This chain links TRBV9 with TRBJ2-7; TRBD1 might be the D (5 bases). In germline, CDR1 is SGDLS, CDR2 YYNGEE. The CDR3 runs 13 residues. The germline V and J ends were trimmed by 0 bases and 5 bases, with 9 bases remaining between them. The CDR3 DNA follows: TGTGCCAGCAGCGTAGATTCAGGGAACGAGCAGTACTTC. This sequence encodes CASSVDSGNEQYF.

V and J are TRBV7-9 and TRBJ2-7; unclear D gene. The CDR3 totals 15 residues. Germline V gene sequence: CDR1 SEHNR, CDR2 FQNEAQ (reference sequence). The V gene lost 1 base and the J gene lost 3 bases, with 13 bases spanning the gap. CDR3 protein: CASSLVVAQHYEQYF. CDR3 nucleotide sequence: TGTGCCAGCAGCTTAGTGGTAGCACAGCACTACGAGCAGTACTTC.

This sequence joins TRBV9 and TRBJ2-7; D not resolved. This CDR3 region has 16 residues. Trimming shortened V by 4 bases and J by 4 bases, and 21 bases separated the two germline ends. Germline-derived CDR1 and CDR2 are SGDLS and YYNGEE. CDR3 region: CASSPGLDPALYEQYF. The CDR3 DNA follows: TGTGCCAGCAGCCCAGGTTTAGACCCGGCGTTGTACGAGCAGTACTTC. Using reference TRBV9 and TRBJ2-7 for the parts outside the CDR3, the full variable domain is DSGVTQTPKHLITATGQRVTLRCSPRSGDLSVYWYQQSLDQGLQFLIQYYNGEERAKGNILERFSAQQFPDLHSELNLSSLELGDSALYFCASSPGLDPALYEQYFGPGTRLTVT.

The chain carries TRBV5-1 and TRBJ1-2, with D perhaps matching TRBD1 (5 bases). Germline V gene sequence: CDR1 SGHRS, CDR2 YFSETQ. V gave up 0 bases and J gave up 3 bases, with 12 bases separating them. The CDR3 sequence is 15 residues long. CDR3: CASSLAQGDHYGYTF. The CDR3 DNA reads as TGCGCCAGCAGCTTGGCACAAGGGGATCACTATGGCTACACCTTC.